The 21 T cell receptor beta chains reported below all come from one sample, sequenced in a study of blood T cell repertoires in COVID-19. TCRdb's copy holds only in-frame clones and misses some; the assay was immunoSEQ multiplex PCR. The data show over 120,000 clones, with around 80% seen just once and around 5.5% held by the top ten. Sequenced input: PBMCs or T cells enriched from blood (not recorded which). These TCRs come from a woman in her fifties or sixties who had recovered from COVID-19.

The V and J genes are TRBV27 and TRBJ1-5; TRBD1 aligns across 9 bases. V was clipped by 5 bases and J by 7 bases; unmatched bases: 12. CDR3 length equals 16 residues. Germline V CDR1 and CDR2: MNHEY, SMNVEV (reference sequence). The CDR3 DNA reads TGTGCCAGCAGTAAAAAACCGGGACAGGGACTCCAGCCCCAGCATTTT. This gives the protein CASSKKPGQGLQPQHF.

The chain recombines TRBV2 with TRBJ1-2; 7 bases agree with TRBD1. The CDR3 spans 12 residues. Losses at the gene ends were 6 bases for V and 8 bases for J; bases not matched to a gene: 6. The germline gives CDR1 SNHLY, CDR2 FYNNEI. For the CDR3, the DNA is TGTGCCAGCAGCGCCGGGACAGAAGGCTACACCTTC. Its translation: CASSAGTEGYTF.

The chain links TRBV28 to TRBJ1-6, with a possible D match to TRBD1 (6 bases). The ends were cut back, 6 bases at V and 10 bases at J, with 16 bases in the middle. CDR3 size: 14 residues. Germline CDR1 is MDHEN and CDR2 is SYDVKM. CDR3 loop: CASSPLNRDSPLHF. Written as DNA, the CDR3 is TGTGCCAGCAGCCCCCTAAACAGGGACTCACCCCTCCACTTT.

The rearrangement uses TRBV11-2 and TRBJ2-1; the match to TRBD1 covers 8 bases. J was trimmed by 9 bases and V by 3 bases; bases with no gene match: 4. Germline lookup yields CDR1 SGHAT and CDR2 FQNNGV. This CDR3 spans 13 amino acids. DNA of the CDR3: TGTGCCAGCAGCTTTGACAGGGGCGGTGAGCAGTTCTTC. Translated, it gives CASSFDRGGEQFF.

The V and J genes are TRBV7-2 and TRBJ2-3, with D maybe TRBD2 (7 bases). The germline CDR1 and CDR2 sequences are SGHTA and FQGNSA. Trimming shortened V by 2 bases and J by 3 bases, and 15 bases separated the two germline ends. The length of the CDR3 is 16 residues. The CDR3 loop reads CASSLFGGLETDTQYF. DNA for the CDR3: TGTGCCAGCAGCTTATTCGGGGGGCTAGAGACAGATACGCAGTATTTT.

The chain recombines TRBV19 with TRBJ1-2; D not resolved. Germline CDR1 is LNHDA and CDR2 is SQIVND (reference sequence). The CDR3 spans 14 residues. V was trimmed by 1 base and J by 2 bases, leaving 8 bases between them. The CDR3 DNA reads as TGTGCCAGTAGTATAGGTTCAGTCAACTATGGCTACACCTTC. Translating gives CASSIGSVNYGYTF.

The rearrangement links TRBV7-2 to TRBJ1-5; 9 nucleotides align to TRBD1. After removal of 2 bases from V and 2 bases from J, the junction contained 1 base not matched to a gene. CDR1 is SGHTA and CDR2 is FQGNSA in the germline V gene. The CDR3 is 15 residues long. CDR3 sequence (DNA): TGTGCCAGCAGCTTACGGGACAGGGGCAATCAGCCCCAGCATTTT. Its protein is CASSLRDRGNQPQHF.

The V call is TRBV5-1, the J call TRBJ2-5, with D perhaps TRBD2 (7 bases). The CDR3 length is 15 residues. Trimming left V 8 bases short and J 2 bases short, with 19 bases between. Germline assignment: CDR1 SGHRS and CDR2 YFSETQ. The chain's CDR3 is CASTDGGPGQETQYF. In DNA, the CDR3 is TGCGCCAGTACCGACGGGGGGCCCGGTCAAGAGACCCAGTACTTC.

The V gene is TRBV18, the J gene TRBJ2-5, with a possible D match to TRBD1 (5 bases). Between the trimmed V and J ends, which lost 0 bases and 5 bases, there was a span of 13 bases. Germline V gene data show CDR1 as KGHSH and CDR2 as LQKENI. CDR3 size: 15 residues. CDR3 DNA: TGTGCCAGCTCACCACCGGCTTCAGGGTGGGAGACCCAGTACTTC. Protein sequence: CASSPPASGWETQYF.

A single count supports this clone. The CDR3 loop is CASSRTGGNSPLHF. The CDR3 coding sequence is TGTGCCAGCAGCCGGACAGGGGGAAATTCACCCCTCCACTTT. V is TRBV4-2 and J is TRBJ1-6; 10 bases are shared with TRBD1. Germline lookup yields CDR1 LGHNA and CDR2 YNFKEQ. Germline trimming cut 4 bases from V and 7 bases from J; bases unmatched to any gene: 1. CDR3 length: 14 residues.

This clone was recorded a few times. The gene calls are TRBV7-2 and TRBJ2-1, with D maybe TRBD1 (6 bases). This CDR3 is 14 amino acids long. V was trimmed by 5 bases and J by 9 bases, leaving 17 bases between them. CDR1 and CDR2 (germline): SGHTA, FQGNSA. This chain's CDR3 is CASSPRWGLGEQFF. The CDR3, as DNA: TGTGCCAGCAGCCCGCGATGGGGGCTGGGTGAGCAGTTCTTC.

The V and J genes are TRBV7-2 and TRBJ2-1, with TRBD2 matching over 10 bases. Germline V lookup: CDR1 SGHTA, CDR2 FQGNSA. CDR3 size: 16 residues. The J segment lost 4 bases and the V segment lost 0 bases, leaving 3 bases of the junction unmatched. CDR3 coding DNA: TGTGCCAGCAGCTTAGCGGGGACTAGCGTGTACAATGAGCAGTTCTTC. This encodes CASSLAGTSVYNEQFF.

The chain joins TRBV5-5 to TRBJ2-7; the match to TRBD1 covers 12 bases. V trimming: 5 bases; J trimming: 7 bases; junction bases outside the gene matches: 7. Germline V gene data show CDR1 as SGHKS and CDR2 as YYEKEE (reference sequence). The CDR3 contains 14 residues. CDR3 sequence reads: CASRAGTGGQEQYV. CDR3 bases: TGTGCCAGCAGGGCCGGGACAGGGGGCCAAGAGCAGTACGTC.

V gene TRBV7-9 combines with J gene TRBJ2-7; D is undetermined. Trimming cost V 5 bases and J 2 bases, with 7 bases left between them. Germline V lookup: CDR1 SEHNR, CDR2 FQNEAQ (reference sequence). This CDR3 is built from 12 residues. The CDR3, as DNA: TGTGCCAGCAGCATCGTAGCCTACGAGCAGTACTTC. Its translation is CASSIVAYEQYF.

The chain uses TRBV19 and TRBJ2-1, with 8 bases fitting TRBD2. CDR1 and CDR2 from the germline V gene are LNHDA and SQIVND (reference sequence). Unmatched junction bases numbered 5, after V lost 7 bases and J lost 0 bases. The CDR3 is made up of 15 amino acids. CDR3 in DNA: TGTGCCAGTAAGCGGGGGCCGAGCTCCTACAATGAGCAGTTCTTC. Amino acids: CASKRGPSSYNEQFF.

Here the CDR3 reads CASSPAQNEKLFF. CDR3 nucleotide sequence: TGTGCCAGCAGCCCCGCACAGAATGAAAAACTGTTTTTT. This chain links TRBV5-4 with TRBJ1-4, with D uncertain. V was cut by 4 bases and J by 5 bases, with 9 bases left in between. Germline values: CDR1 SGHNT, CDR2 YYREEE (reference sequence). The CDR3 runs 13 residues.

This chain connects TRBV11-2 to TRBJ2-3, with 9 nucleotides matching TRBD2. V was pared by 2 bases and J by 4 bases, with 13 bases of the junction left unmatched. This CDR3 has 18 residues. CDR1 and CDR2 from the germline V gene are SGHAT and FQNNGV. This chain's CDR3 is CASSLRRGAGGEADTQYF. For the CDR3, the DNA is TGTGCCAGCAGCTTAAGAAGGGGAGCGGGGGGAGAGGCAGATACGCAGTATTTT.

The chain joins TRBV5-1 to TRBJ1-2; TRBD1 agrees at 7 bases. Germline loops: CDR1 SGHRS, CDR2 YFSETQ. The CDR3 spans 15 residues. V lost 3 bases and J lost 3; bases outside the gene matches: 8. The CDR3 loop is CASSYGTAGDYGYTF. The CDR3 coding sequence is TGCGCCAGCAGCTATGGGACAGCCGGGGACTATGGCTACACCTTC.

This clone has only one observation. The V call is TRBV9, the J call TRBJ2-5; a weak D match, TRBD2 (5 bases). Trimming left V 0 bases short and J 7 bases short, with 10 bases between. The CDR3 totals 13 residues. Germline CDR1 reads SGDLS; CDR2 reads YYNGEE. DNA of the CDR3: TGTGCCAGCAGCGTAGAAAGCGGAAGGACCCAGTACTTC. Translation gives CASSVESGRTQYF.

This chain joins TRBV5-1 and TRBJ2-7; possibly TRBD2 for D (5 bases). Trimming cost V 7 bases and J 4 bases, with 15 bases left between them. This CDR3 contains 13 residues. Germline values: CDR1 SGHRS, CDR2 YFSETQ. The CDR3 DNA is TGCGCCAGCGTTGCGAGAGGGTTTTACGAGCAGTACGTC. Protein product: CASVARGFYEQYV.

The gene calls are TRBV19 and TRBJ2-5; 8 bases align to TRBD2. Germline V gene lookup returns CDR1 LNHDA and CDR2 SQIVND (reference sequence). Germline trimming cut 6 bases from V and 4 bases from J; bases unmatched to any gene: 7. The CDR3 totals 14 residues. The CDR3 nucleotides read TGTGCCAGTAGCTGGACTAGCAGAGGAGAGACCCAGTACTTC. It yields the protein CASSWTSRGETQYF.